The 20 T cell receptor beta chains below were found in one sample sequenced in a study of blood T cell repertoires in COVID-19. Profiled with immunoSEQ multiplex PCR; TCRdb holds only in-frame clones, not every one. The sample records 200,000 to 300,000 clones, around four fifths being singletons. Material for sequencing was peripheral blood. The receptors originated from a woman aged 55-70 years with active or convalescent COVID-19.

The DNA of the CDR3 is TGCGCCAGCAGCCAAGTAGGTGGGCAGATCAATGAGCAGTTCTTC. The encoded protein is CASSQVGGQINEQFF. The genes are TRBV4-1 and TRBJ2-1; no firm D call. Germline V gives CDR1 MGHRA, CDR2 YSYEKL. V was shortened by 1 base and J by 6 bases, with 13 bases between the two germline ends. The CDR3 sequence is 15 residues long.

The count of this clone is one. The chain joins TRBV3-1 (or the pseudogene TRBV3-2) to TRBJ1-3; D possibly corresponds to TRBD1 (6 bases). The CDR3 loop spans 15 amino acids. From germline, CDR1 is LGHDT and CDR2 YNNKEL (reference sequence). Between the trimmed V and J ends, which lost 2 bases and 0 bases, there was a span of 8 bases. The CDR3 DNA follows: TGTGCCAGCAGCCAACGACAGGCCTCTGGAAACACCATATATTTT. Amino acid sequence: CASSQRQASGNTIYF.

The chain couples TRBV21-1 to TRBJ2-7; the table's D call TRBD2 went unverified against the DNA. TRBV21-1 is a known pseudogene. The CDR3 consists of 18 residues. CDR3 region: CASSKGRWERGSSYEQYV. For the CDR3, the DNA is TGTGCCAGCAGCAAAGGGCGGTGGGAGCGGGGGTCCTCCTACGAGCAGTACGTC.

The V call is TRBV6-2 or TRBV6-3, the J call TRBJ1-2; D possibly corresponds to TRBD1 (6 bases). Germline CDR1 reads MNHEY; CDR2 reads SVGEGT. The V end lost 6 bases, the J end lost 5 bases, and 10 bases lay between the germline ends. The CDR3 has 12 residues. CDR3 sequence (DNA): TGTGCCAGCAGCGAAACAGGGTATGGCTACACCTTC. This sequence encodes CASSETGYGYTF.

V is TRBV4-1 and J is TRBJ2-2; TRBD1 agrees at 8 bases. Germline-derived CDR1 and CDR2 are MGHRA and YSYEKL. V lost 0 bases and J lost 0; bases outside the gene matches: 3. CDR3 length equals 17 residues. The CDR3 spells CASSQEDRGANTGELFF. In DNA form, the CDR3 reads TGCGCCAGCAGCCAAGAAGACAGGGGCGCGAACACCGGGGAGCTGTTTTTT.

This chain joins TRBV5-3 and TRBJ2-3, with 7 positions matching TRBD1. TRBV5-3 is an open reading frame, and its role is uncertain. The CDR3 length is 16 residues. With 3 bases clipped from V and 1 base from J, the junction kept 8 bases outside the gene matches. The CDR3 spells CARSSQGVGGTDTQYF. The CDR3 coding sequence is TGTGCCAGAAGCTCCCAGGGGGTAGGGGGCACAGATACGCAGTATTTT.

The chain links TRBV5-8 to TRBJ1-1, with 7 bases that match TRBD1. Germline assignment: CDR1 SGHTS and CDR2 YDEGEE. This CDR3 is 14 amino acids long. V lost 5 bases to trimming and J lost 6 bases; unmatched junction nucleotides: 10. The CDR3 DNA reads as TGTGCCAGCAGAGTATTACAGGGGATCGCTGAAGCTTTCTTT. It yields the protein CASRVLQGIAEAFF.

This chain links TRBV4-1 with TRBJ1-5; 8 bases are shared with TRBD1. V was pared by 0 bases and J by 6 bases, with 4 bases of the junction left unmatched. Germline CDR1 and CDR2: MGHRA and YSYEKL. The CDR3 is made up of 15 amino acids. CDR3 sequence: CASSQDDRGGQPQHF. The CDR3 DNA sequence: TGCGCCAGCAGCCAAGATGACAGGGGCGGTCAGCCCCAGCATTTT.

The chain is built from TRBV5-1 and TRBJ1-2; TRBD1 matches 7 bases. CDR3 size: 13 residues. Germline values: CDR1 SGHRS, CDR2 YFSETQ. V shed 4 bases and J 5 bases; nucleotides not matched to a gene: 5. CDR3 DNA: TGCGCCAGCAGCGAACCGGGACAGTATGGCTACACCTTC. Its translation: CASSEPGQYGYTF.

This clone was picked up one time. Other DNA variants within this sample encode the same CDR3. The gene calls are TRBV7-9 and TRBJ2-5, with 9 nucleotides matching TRBD1. Germline trimming cut 4 bases from V and 7 bases from J; bases unmatched to any gene: 1. The germline CDR1 and CDR2 sequences are SEHNR and FQNEAQ (reference sequence). CDR3 length equals 12 residues. CDR3 residues: CASSSDRGTQYF. CDR3 in DNA: TGTGCCAGCAGCTCGGACAGGGGGACCCAGTACTTC.

Worth noting for this clone: The sample has other DNA sequences that encode this CDR3 too. CDR3 loop: CASSRAGGETQYF. The CDR3 bases are TGTGCCAGCAGTCGGGCCGGGGGAGAGACCCAGTACTTC. This sequence joins TRBV2 and TRBJ2-5; D is possibly TRBD2 (6 bases). CDR3 length: 13 amino acids. Per germline, CDR1 SNHLY and CDR2 FYNNEI. V dropped 5 bases and J dropped 4 bases, with 11 bases sitting between them.

CDR3 loop: CAWSIRGGTQYF. Written as DNA, the CDR3 is TGTGCCTGGAGTATTCGGGGGGGTACGCAGTATTTT. The chain recombines TRBV30 with TRBJ2-3, with 8 positions matching TRBD2. Germline lookup yields CDR1 GTSNPN and CDR2 SVGIG (reference sequence). With 2 bases clipped from V and 8 bases from J, the junction kept 3 bases outside the gene matches. This CDR3 comprises 12 residues.

The V call is TRBV6-2 or TRBV6-3, the J call TRBJ2-7; perhaps TRBD2 as D (6 bases). The CDR3 runs to 16 residues. The V gene lost 4 bases and the J gene lost 6 bases, with 22 bases spanning the gap. Germline values: CDR1 MNHEY, CDR2 SVGEGT. The CDR3 nucleotides are TGTGCCAGCAGTTCCCGGGTGGGACTCCCCATGCGCGAGCAGTACGTC. This sequence encodes CASSSRVGLPMREQYV.

This clone was detected a few times. The rearrangement joins TRBV5-1 to TRBJ2-1; 8 bases are shared with TRBD1. With V trimmed by 8 bases and J by 5 bases, 15 bases remained unmatched. The germline gives CDR1 SGHRS, CDR2 YFSETQ. This CDR3 comprises 16 residues. The CDR3 spells CASWFLPGGEDNEQFF. The CDR3, as DNA: TGCGCCAGTTGGTTCCTTCCAGGGGGCGAGGACAATGAGCAGTTCTTC.

The J gene is TRBJ1-2, the V gene TRBV9, with 8 positions matching TRBD1. Germline loops: CDR1 SGDLS, CDR2 YYNGEE. CDR3 length: 17 residues. The V gene end was trimmed by 1 base and the J gene end by 1 base; junction bases not matched to a gene: 9. The DNA of the CDR3 is TGTGCCAGCAGCGTACTCGGACAGGGCTTCGGTAACTATGGCTACACCTTC. It translates to CASSVLGQGFGNYGYTF.

CDR3: CASSAGGVSYGYTF. Written as DNA, the CDR3 is TGTGCCAGCAGCGCGGGGGGCGTCAGCTATGGCTACACCTTC. The V and J genes are TRBV5-6 and TRBJ1-2; a possible D gene is TRBD1 (6 bases). Trimming took off 4 bases at V and 4 bases at J, with 14 bases between the two ends. CDR1 is SGHDT, CDR2 YYEEEE, per germline. The CDR3 runs 14 residues.

V usage is TRBV18 and J usage is TRBJ1-2; 7 bases align to TRBD1. The CDR3 runs to 15 residues. Germline V gene data show CDR1 as KGHSH and CDR2 as LQKENI. With 3 bases clipped from V and 5 bases from J, the junction kept 9 bases outside the gene matches. The CDR3 nucleotides read TGTGCCAGCTCACCCCAGACAGGGAGGAGTTATGGCTACACCTTC. It translates to CASSPQTGRSYGYTF.

The chain carries TRBV5-1 and TRBJ2-5; TRBD2 aligns across 7 bases. This CDR3 spans 15 amino acids. Trimming took 4 bases from V and 5 from J; bases not matched to a gene: 11. The germline gives CDR1 SGHRS, CDR2 YFSETQ. The CDR3 reads CASSPFGLAVETQYF. The DNA of the CDR3 is TGCGCCAGCAGCCCCTTTGGGCTAGCGGTGGAGACCCAGTACTTC.

V gene TRBV11-2 combines with J gene TRBJ2-1; 11 bases align to TRBD2. Per germline, CDR1 SGHAT and CDR2 FQNNGV. Trimming cost V 3 bases and J 2 bases; bases outside gene matches: 0. The CDR3 has 15 residues. This chain's CDR3 is CASSLTSGAYNEQFF. Here the CDR3 DNA reads TGTGCCAGCAGCTTGACTAGCGGGGCCTACAATGAGCAGTTCTTC.

The rearrangement joins TRBV6-5 to TRBJ1-2; 10 positions match TRBD1. J gave up 14 bases and V 4 bases, and 4 bases lay outside the gene matches. This CDR3 contains 11 residues. The germline gives CDR1 MNHEY, CDR2 SVGAGI. DNA of the CDR3: TGTGCCAGCAGTTTAGGGACAGGGGTAACCTTC. Amino acids: CASSLGTGVTF.